The rows below give T cell receptor beta chains drawn from one sample of a study of OX40 agonist ivuxolimab in advanced cancers. Profiling relied on immunoSEQ multiplex PCR, and the TCRdb table lists in-frame clones only, not all of them. The sample holds roughly 59,000 clones, about 87% seen once. This material consisted of CD4+ or CD8+ T cells sorted from blood, taken in a trial of the OX40 agonist ivuxolimab. The receptors come from an adult with an advanced solid tumor such as melanoma, head and neck, liver or kidney cancer. Each CDR3 is given with its conserved first and last residue. The D gene is left open where the match is weak. The listing skips clone size in some rows; elsewhere it reads once, few, many or a size class.

>NA|few|TRBJ1-4|TRBV6-5
TGTGCCAGCAGTTACTCCACGAGGGGTGAAAAACTGTTTTTT
CASSYSTRGEKLFF
>NA|NA|TRBJ1-6|TRBV5-1
TGCGCCAGCAGCTTGGTTGGGAGGCCTAATTCACCCCTCCACTTT
CASSLVGRPNSPLHF
>NA|NA|TRBJ1-3|TRBV28
TGTGCCAGCAGTTCGGGAAACACCATATATTTT
CASSSGNTIYF
>NA|NA|TRBJ2-5|TRBV9
TGTGCCAGCAGCGTAGAGGATGGGTTAGAGACCCAGTACTTC
CASSVEDGLETQYF
>TRBD1|NA|TRBJ1-6|TRBV10-1
TGCGCCAGCAGTGAAAGGGGACAGGAAAATTCACCCCTCCACTTT
CASSERGQENSPLHF
>TRBD1|NA|TRBJ2-3|TRBV5-1
TGCGCCAGCAGCCGCGCACTCCAACAGGGGTGGGTCACAGATACGCAGTATTTT
CASSRALQQGWVTDTQYF
>NA|once|TRBJ1-2|TRBV11-2
TGTGCCAGCAGCCTAGGTTGGAGCTATGGCTACACCTTC
CASSLGWSYGYTF
>NA|NA|TRBJ2-3|TRBV5-1
TGCGCCAGCAGCTTGGCGGTGGGGCCGGGTACGCAGTATTTT
CASSLAVGPGTQYF
>NA|few|TRBJ1-2|TRBV7-2
TGTGCCAGCAGCTCTCTTTCGGGTGGCTACACCTTC
CASSSLSGGYTF
>TRBD2|NA|TRBJ2-3|TRBV5-4
TGTGCCAGCAGCTTGGAATTAAGCGGGACCCTGCACGGTACGCAGTATTTT
CASSLELSGTLHGTQYF
>NA|NA|TRBJ1-2|TRBV30
TGTGCCTGGAGTCGAGGGGTTGGCTACACCTTC
CAWSRGVGYTF
>TRBD2|NA|TRBJ2-2|TRBV7-3
TGTGCCAGCAGCCCCGCGAGGAGTAGCGGGGCGAAGGAGCTGTTTTTT
CASSPARSSGAKELFF
>NA|NA|TRBJ1-1|TRBV28
TGTGCCAGCGGACGTATTGCTGAAGCTTTCTTT
CASGRIAEAFF
>TRBD2|NA|TRBJ2-6|TRBV5-4
TGTGCCAGCAGCTTGGGTTTGTCTAGCGGCAACGGGGGGGCCAACGTCCTGACTTTC
CASSLGLSSGNGGANVLTF
>TRBD1|NA|TRBJ1-1|TRBV28
TGTGCCAGCAGGTACGGGACAGGGAACACTGAAGCTTTCTTT
CASRYGTGNTEAFF
>NA|NA|TRBJ2-3|TRBV28
TGTGCCAGCAGTCCCCCCCCGTGGGCAGGGACAGATACGCAGTATTTT
CASSPPPWAGTDTQYF
>NA|NA|TRBJ1-1|TRBV7-9
TGTGCCAGCAGCTTAGCAACGGAAACTTTCTTT
CASSLATETFF
>NA|NA|TRBJ2-7|TRBV4-3
TGCGCCAGCAGCCAAGATTCACGGGGGACGTACGAGCAGTACTTC
CASSQDSRGTYEQYF
>TRBD2|NA|TRBJ2-1|TRBV2
TGTGCCAGCAGTCCGAGGACTAGCGGGGGGGATGAGCAGTTCTTC
CASSPRTSGGDEQFF
>NA|NA|TRBJ1-2|TRBV28
TGTGCCAGCAGTTCAAACTATGGCTACACCTTC
CASSSNYGYTF
>TRBD2|few|TRBJ2-2|TRBV2
TGTGCCACAGACTCGGGACTAGAAACCGGGGAGCTGTTTTTT
CATDSGLETGELFF
>TRBD1|once|TRBJ2-3|TRBV29-1
TGCAGCGTAGACAGGGAGACAGATACGCAGTATTTT
CSVDRETDTQYF
>NA|NA|TRBJ1-6|TRBV11-1
TGTGCCAGCAGCTTAGCTGATGGTGGGAATTCACCCCTCCACTTT
CASSLADGGNSPLHF
>NA|NA|TRBJ1-1|TRBV6-1
TGTGCCAGTAGTGATGGTCAAGCCCTTGAAGCTTTCTTT
CASSDGQALEAFF